Presented here are 8 T cell receptor beta chains from one specimen sequenced in a study of shared clonotypes between healthy human individuals (dated by TCRdb to between 2020 and 2021). Library preparation employed the immunoSEQ multiplex PCR assay. TCRdb holds this immuneACCESS table with in-frame rearrangements only. Some clones are missing; in checked studies, unresolved V genes explain under half, and the rest has no known cause. The sample table lists about 2,100,000 clones, roughly 91% of them with a count of one. The ten largest clones capture more than 1.5% of the sample. For the CD8 naive samples, CD45RO-negative cells were positively selected for CCR7, yielding a CD45RA+CCR7+ population from which TemRA cells were excluded. Specimen: naive CD8+ T cells from PBMCs. The cell subset or site label of this sample denotes: CD45RA+CCR7+. These receptor sequences come from a man aged 18 to 30 in good health. Some clones in this sample may be carry-over from other donors' samples.

The chain has TRBV2 and TRBJ1-1; the D gene is possibly TRBD1 (6 bases). This CDR3 has 14 residues. Between the trimmed V and J ends, which lost 8 bases and 4 bases, there was a span of 17 bases. Germline V CDR1 and CDR2: SNHLY, FYNNEI. CDR3 in amino acids: CASPIHGGGTEAFF. CDR3 nucleotide sequence: TGTGCCAGCCCCATCCATGGAGGGGGCACTGAAGCTTTCTTT.

The gene calls are TRBV5-4 and TRBJ1-2; 7 bases fit TRBD1. Per the germline V gene, CDR1 is SGHNT and CDR2 is YYREEE (reference sequence). After removal of 3 bases from V and 5 bases from J, the junction contained 7 bases not matched to a gene. The CDR3 is 14 amino acids. The CDR3 protein is CASSSDRTGYGYTF. The CDR3, as DNA: TGTGCCAGCAGCTCGGACAGGACGGGGTATGGCTACACCTTC.

J is TRBJ2-1 and V is TRBV29-1; 8 bases align to TRBD1. Looked up from germline, CDR1 is SQVTM and CDR2 is ANQGSEA. This CDR3 is 12 amino acids long. V trimming: 5 bases; J trimming: 14 bases; junction bases outside the gene matches: 11. The CDR3 coding sequence is TGCAGCGTTCTGGGACAGGAGGGTCAGAAGTTCTTC. Amino acid sequence: CSVLGQEGQKFF.

The chain links TRBV7-9 to TRBJ2-7, with a tentative D call TRBD1 (6 bases). The V end lost 4 bases, the J end lost 0 bases, and 10 bases lay between the germline ends. The CDR3 runs to 14 residues. The germline gives CDR1 SEHNR, CDR2 FQNEAQ (reference sequence). CDR3 loop: CASSSGTTSYEQYF. The CDR3 region has the DNA TGTGCCAGCAGCTCCGGGACAACCTCCTACGAGCAGTACTTC.

J is TRBJ2-6 and V is TRBV29-1; D perhaps matches TRBD2 (5 bases). This CDR3 is 15 amino acids long. Per the germline V gene, CDR1 is SQVTM and CDR2 is ANQGSEA. V lost 0 bases, J lost 5 bases, and 11 bases lay in between. The CDR3 nucleotides are TGCAGCGTTGAAGAGAGGGCCCGAAGGGCCAACGTCCTGACTTTC. It codes for CSVEERARRANVLTF.

The CDR3 sequence: CASSPDRVAYEQYF. The CDR3 DNA sequence: TGTGCCAGCAGTCCCGACAGGGTCGCCTACGAGCAGTACTTC. This rearrangement joins TRBV6-6 to TRBJ2-7; the match to TRBD1 covers 7 bases. The CDR3 spans 14 residues. After removal of 5 bases from V and 2 bases from J, the junction contained 6 bases not matched to a gene. Germline CDR1 and CDR2: MNHNY and SVGAGI (reference sequence).

CDR3 residues: CASSPGWGQGYNEQFF. DNA for the CDR3: TGTGCCAGCAGTCCGGGTTGGGGACAGGGCTACAATGAGCAGTTCTTC. This chain connects TRBV27 to TRBJ2-1; 9 bases align to TRBD1. The CDR3 runs to 16 residues. V was pared by 5 bases and J by 3 bases, with 8 bases of the junction left unmatched. From germline, CDR1 is MNHEY and CDR2 SMNVEV (reference sequence).

The V gene is TRBV9, the J gene TRBJ1-5; D might be TRBD1 (6 bases). CDR1 SGDLS and CDR2 YYNGEE come from the germline V gene. This CDR3 is built from 15 residues. V dropped 3 bases and J dropped 3 bases, with 13 bases sitting between them. The CDR3 loop is CASSAQEGVNQPQHF. CDR3 in DNA: TGTGCCAGCAGCGCCCAGGAGGGGGTCAATCAGCCCCAGCATTTT.